Shown below are 27 T cell receptor beta chains from a single sample sequenced in a study of vaccination and CD4 T cells after COVID-19 (dated by TCRdb to about 2022). Library generation was performed with PCR. Instrument used: Illumina iSeq 100. At the Johns Hopkins FTIC core, DNA from the cultured CD4+ T cells underwent TCR sequencing with the Oncomine TCR Beta short-read assay. The public reads were reanalyzed by TCRdb: fastp trimming at Q25, MiXCR alignment, in-frame beta chains only. CDR3 protein duplicates are merged, each entry listing the most common genes and DNA. The sample contains just over 4,000 distinct CDR3 sequences, about 20% of them found a single time. The top ten constitute about a fifth of the sample. The antigens of these receptors remain unknown. The label giving this sample's treatment or condition can be read as: approximately nine-day PBMC culture with coronavirus spike peptide pools or control peptides (ViraFEST assay).

Sequenced input: CD4+ T cells from blood, cultured in vitro. The source is a human donor who had recovered from COVID-19.

This clonotype occurred a few times. The chain recombines TRBV12-2 with TRBJ1-5. TRBV12-2 is reported as a pseudogene. This CDR3 is 20 amino acids long. The CDR3 DNA follows: TGTGCAAGTCGCTTAGATCCCTCCCTTAGAACAGGGCGTAGCAATCAGCCCCAGCATTTT. Protein product: CASRLDPSLRTGRSNQPQHF.

This clonotype was observed a handful of times. This chain uses TRBV12-3 or TRBV12-4 with TRBJ1-1; tentatively, D is TRBD1 (6 bases). The CDR3 contains 15 residues. Trimming pared 3 bases from V and 0 bases from J, leaving 11 bases between. CDR3 protein: CASSFRGGMNTEAFF. The CDR3 coding sequence is TGTGCCAGCAGTTTTAGGGGGGGAATGAACACTGAAGCTTTCTTT.

This chain links TRBV30 with TRBJ1-5; tentative D call: TRBD1 (6 bases). The germline V gene encodes CDR1 GTSNPN and CDR2 SVGIG (reference sequence). The CDR3 is 13 amino acids. V lost 1 base, J lost 4 bases, and 8 bases lay in between. Here the CDR3 DNA reads TGTGCCTGGAGTGCGCAGGGGAATCAGCCCCAGCATTTT. This gives the protein CAWSAQGNQPQHF.

The chain carries TRBV30 and TRBJ2-2, with TRBD1 matching 8 bases. This CDR3 is built from 16 residues. Germline CDR1 GTSNPN, CDR2 SVGIG (reference sequence). The V gene end was trimmed by 1 base and the J gene end by 2 bases; junction bases not matched to a gene: 6. CDR3 DNA: TGTGCCTGGAGTGCTAGACAGGGGTACAACACCGGGGAGCTGTTTTTT. It translates to CAWSARQGYNTGELFF.

The J gene is TRBJ2-3, the V gene TRBV6-1; D is unresolved. V lost 6 bases and J lost 5, with 9 bases in between. This CDR3 comprises 12 residues. CDR1 is MNHNS and CDR2 is SASEGT in the germline V gene. The CDR3 region is CASSRSGDTQYF. CDR3 nucleotides: TGTGCCAGCAGCCGAAGTGGAGATACGCAGTATTTT.

This clonotype appeared a few times. The CDR3 is CASSLEVEGSTQYF. CDR3 nucleotides: TGCGCCAGCAGCTTGGAGGTGGAGGGGTCTACGCAGTATTTT. The J gene is TRBJ2-3, the V gene TRBV5-1; tentative D call: TRBD2 (6 bases). CDR3 length: 14 residues. The germline V gene has CDR1 SGHRS and CDR2 YFSETQ. Trimming removed 0 bases from V and 8 bases from J, with 13 bases in between.

The rearrangement joins TRBV20-1 to TRBJ1-2; tentatively, D is TRBD1 (5 bases). CDR1 is DFQATT and CDR2 is SNEGSKA in the germline V gene (reference sequence). The CDR3 sequence is 12 residues long. V was shortened by 6 bases and J by 3 bases, with 11 bases between the two germline ends. CDR3 nucleotides: TGCAGTGCCTGGAAAGGGGACTATGGCTACACCTTC. Translated: CSAWKGDYGYTF.

By share, this clonotype counts as medium-sized. The chain couples TRBV11-2 to TRBJ1-2; D unclear. The CDR3 is 14 amino acids. CDR1 and CDR2 (germline): SGHAT, FQNNGV. The germline V and J ends were trimmed by 3 bases and 7 bases, with 15 bases remaining between them. For the CDR3, the DNA is TGTGCCAGCAGCTTCCGGATCCAAGCTAGTGGCTACACCTTC. It specifies CASSFRIQASGYTF.

This clonotype was counted a few times. The V gene is TRBV25-1, the J gene TRBJ1-1; D possibly corresponds to TRBD1 (5 bases). The CDR3 sequence is 16 residues long. CDR1 is MGHDK, CDR2 SYGVNS, per germline. The V end was cut by 2 bases, the J end by 0 bases, with 13 bases between. CDR3 sequence: CASSEGDGHMNTEAFF. CDR3 DNA: TGTGCCAGCAGTGAAGGGGACGGTCACATGAACACTGAAGCTTTCTTT.

By frequency in the sample, this clonotype is medium-sized. The V call is TRBV5-4, the J call TRBJ1-6, with 8 bases lining up with TRBD1. Germline V lookup: CDR1 SGHNT, CDR2 YYREEE (reference sequence). CDR3 length equals 14 residues. The ends lost 0 bases at V and 8 bases at J; junction bases unmatched: 1. In DNA form, the CDR3 reads TGTGCCAGCAGCTTGGGGGACAGGCATTCACCCCTCCACTTT. Its protein is CASSLGDRHSPLHF.

A few counts support this clonotype. The chain uses TRBV6-1 and TRBJ2-5, with 8 positions matching TRBD2. Germline V lookup: CDR1 MNHNS, CDR2 SASEGT. V trimming: 9 bases; J trimming: 3 bases; junction bases outside the gene matches: 9. This CDR3 has 14 amino acids. CDR3 DNA: TGTGCCAGTCGTGGTCGGGGGGGCGAAGAGACCCAGTACTTC. Protein product: CASRGRGGEETQYF.

This chain links TRBV2 with TRBJ2-7; 11 bases match TRBD2. The V gene's germline CDR1 is SNHLY and CDR2 FYNNEI. V trimming: 8 bases; J trimming: 1 base; junction bases outside the gene matches: 4. The CDR3 extends over 14 amino acids. The CDR3 bases are TGTGCCAGCGGTAGGACTAGCGGGTCCTACGAGCAGTACTTC. Protein product: CASGRTSGSYEQYF.

This clonotype was seen only a few times. The chain couples TRBV12-2 to TRBJ2-3. TRBV12-2 is a pseudogene segment. The CDR3 is 12 amino acids. CDR3 in DNA: TGTGCAAGTCGCTTAGGCACAGATACGCAGTATTTT. This codes for CASRLGTDTQYF.

Here the CDR3 reads CASRGTGSNEQYF. CDR3 DNA sequence: TGTGCCAGCAGAGGGACAGGGTCCAACGAGCAGTACTTC. The chain has TRBV6-1 and TRBJ2-7, with 9 positions matching TRBD1. Trimming at V came to 6 bases and at J to 5 bases, leaving 5 bases not matched to a gene. CDR1 is MNHNS and CDR2 is SASEGT in the germline V gene. This CDR3 has 13 residues.

The CDR3 reads CAWEGGGQFTSNEQFF. For the CDR3, the DNA is TGTGCCTGGGAGGGCGGGGGGCAATTTACTTCGAATGAGCAGTTCTTC. V gene TRBV30 combines with J gene TRBJ2-1, with TRBD2 matching 8 bases. V lost 5 bases, J lost 7 bases, and 16 bases stayed unmatched. CDR3 length: 16 amino acids. Germline-derived CDR1 and CDR2 are GTSNPN and SVGIG (reference sequence).

This clonotype ranks as medium-sized (0.01 to 0.1%). The chain is built from TRBV7-9 and TRBJ1-2; possible D gene TRBD1, 6 bases. Germline V gene data show CDR1 as SEHNR and CDR2 as FQNEAQ (reference sequence). CDR3 length: 14 amino acids. V shed 5 bases and J shed 3 bases, with 13 bases lying between them. The CDR3 region has the DNA TGTGCCAGCAGCCAGGGGTATCGGGACTATGGCTACACCTTC. This gives the protein CASSQGYRDYGYTF.

This clonotype was observed a handful of times. The chain recombines TRBV7-8 with TRBJ1-5; the match to TRBD1 covers 8 bases. The CDR3 length is 16 residues. The V gene end was trimmed by 5 bases and the J gene end by 4 bases; junction bases not matched to a gene: 10. In germline, CDR1 is SGHVS, CDR2 FQNEAQ. CDR3 protein: CASSLWTGSTNQPQHF. CDR3 sequence (DNA): TGTGCCAGCAGCCTGTGGACAGGGTCGACTAATCAGCCCCAGCATTTT.

In this sample, this clonotype turned up a few times. This chain joins TRBV15 and TRBJ1-1, with 9 bases fitting TRBD1. V trimming: 1 base; J trimming: 4 bases; junction bases outside the gene matches: 13. The CDR3 totals 18 residues. Germline loops: CDR1 LNHNV, CDR2 YYDKDF (reference sequence). The CDR3 DNA reads as TGTGCCACCAGCAGAGGGTTCTTGGTGGGACAGGGATCCACTGAAGCTTTCTTT. Its protein is CATSRGFLVGQGSTEAFF. Full variable domain (outside the CDR3, taken from reference TRBV15 and TRBJ1-1): DAMVIQNPRYQVTQFGKPVTLSCSQTLNHNVMYWYQQKSSQAPKLLFHYYDKDFNNEADTPDNFQSRRPNTSFCFLDIRSPGLGDTAMYLCATSRGFLVGQGSTEAFFGQGTRLTVV.

This clonotype was found a few times. The chain joins TRBV12-3 or TRBV12-4 to TRBJ1-6; D may be TRBD1 (5 bases). V was pared by 6 bases and J by 4 bases, with 10 bases between. The CDR3 has 14 residues. CDR3 nucleotide sequence: TGTGCCAGCAGCCAGGGACGGTATAATTCACCCCTCCACTTT. Translation gives CASSQGRYNSPLHF.

The V and J genes are TRBV6-5 and TRBJ1-4; the D gene is possibly TRBD1 (5 bases). The CDR3 runs 14 residues. Per germline, CDR1 MNHEY and CDR2 SVGAGI. V dropped 1 base and J dropped 8 bases, with 11 bases sitting between them. This CDR3 is CASSYYPGREKLFF. The CDR3 DNA is TGTGCCAGCAGTTACTATCCGGGGCGGGAAAAACTGTTTTTT.

This clonotype is deemed medium-sized. CDR3 nucleotide sequence: TGTGCCAGCCGAGGATTCACTGAAGCTTTCTTT. As protein: CASRGFTEAFF. The chain has TRBV25-1 and TRBJ1-1; no definite D call. Germline V lookup: CDR1 MGHDK, CDR2 SYGVNS. The CDR3 is made up of 11 amino acids. Trimming pared 8 bases from V and 4 bases from J, leaving 8 bases between. The variable domain in full, with the rest retrieved from reference TRBV25-1 and TRBJ1-1, is EADIYQTPRYLVIGTGKKITLECSQTMGHDKMYWYQQDPGMELHLIHYSYGVNSTEKGDLSSESTVSRIRTEHFPLTLESARPSHTSQYLCASRGFTEAFFGQGTRLTVV.

This clonotype was detected only a few times. The chain uses TRBV24-1 and TRBJ1-5; D not resolved. Trimming cost V 0 bases and J 0 bases, with 8 bases left between them. CDR1 KGHDR and CDR2 SFDVKD come from the germline V gene. The CDR3 consists of 16 residues. The CDR3 bases are TGTGCCACCAGTGATTTGCTTGCAGATAGCAATCAGCCCCAGCATTTT. The encoded protein is CATSDLLADSNQPQHF.

In this sample, this clonotype is large. The chain has TRBV7-9 and TRBJ2-5; TRBD2 agrees at 7 bases. Germline CDR1 reads SEHNR; CDR2 reads FQNEAQ (reference sequence). The CDR3 totals 15 residues. The V and J ends lost 1 base and 1 base, in that order; junction bases with no gene match: 3. The CDR3: CASSLGGGPQETQYF. CDR3 bases: TGTGCCAGCAGCTTAGGCGGGGGACCCCAAGAGACCCAGTACTTC.

The rearrangement uses TRBV12-3 or TRBV12-4 and TRBJ1-5, with D uncertain. Deletions cut 2 bases from V and 3 bases from J, with 5 bases between. The CDR3 is 13 amino acids. CDR3 protein: CASSLMPNQPQHF. The CDR3, as DNA: TGTGCCAGCAGTTTAATGCCCAATCAGCCCCAGCATTTT.

This chain links TRBV20-1 with TRBJ2-7, with 10 bases identical to TRBD1. There are 16 residues in the CDR3. The junction had 11 bases not matched to a gene; V was cut back by 5 bases and J by 1 base. The V gene's germline CDR1 is DFQATT and CDR2 SNEGSKA (reference sequence). The CDR3 DNA follows: TGCAGTGCTGGAAAGCGACAGGGGGCGAGATCCTACGAGCAGTACTTC. Its translation: CSAGKRQGARSYEQYF.

The chain links TRBV19 to TRBJ1-1, with 10 bases aligning to TRBD1. The V gene's germline CDR1 is LNHDA and CDR2 SQIVND (reference sequence). This CDR3 has 16 amino acids. With V trimmed by 6 bases and J by 1 base, 8 bases remained unmatched. The DNA of the CDR3 is TGTGCCAGTAGAAACGACAGGGGGCGGGGGAACACTGAAGCTTTCTTT. It is translated as CASRNDRGRGNTEAFF. Complete variable domain (other parts from reference TRBV19 and TRBJ1-1): DGGITQSPKYLFRKEGQNVTLSCEQNLNHDAMYWYRQDPGQGLRLIYYSQIVNDFQKGDIAEGYSVSREKKESFPLTVTSAQKNPTAFYLCASRNDRGRGNTEAFFGQGTRLTVV.

By sample share, this clonotype is large. This chain links TRBV20-1 with TRBJ2-3; 7 nucleotides line up with TRBD2. The J segment lost 1 base and the V segment lost 5 bases, leaving 3 bases of the junction unmatched. The CDR3 sequence is 13 residues long. From germline, CDR1 is DFQATT and CDR2 SNEGSKA (reference sequence). CDR3 in amino acids: CSAQRGGTDTQYF. CDR3 nucleotide sequence: TGCAGTGCTCAGCGGGGAGGCACAGATACGCAGTATTTT.